The clone carrying this T cell receptor (beta chain) was seen at least ten times. This record comes from a study of regulatory T cells in long-lasting Graves disease. This CDR3 spans 15 amino acids. Germline V gives CDR1 LGHDT, CDR2 YNNKEL (reference sequence). The V gene end was trimmed by 2 bases and the J gene end by 5 bases; junction bases not matched to a gene: 5. Time point here: persistent/refractory GD, antithyroid drugs over 5 years with positive TRAb. Construction of the TCR library relied on RNA isolated from PBMCs. Building of the TCR beta libraries involved iRepertoire HTBI primers and Arm-PCR of CDR3 regions. Via MiXCR, TCRdb re-called the multiplex PCR reads, giving one row per CDR3 protein. The repertoire includes about 470,000 distinct CDR3 sequences, under 25% of them detected once, and roughly 7.1% sits in the top ten.

The receptor was isolated from a female donor with Graves disease. The gene calls are TRBV3-1 and TRBJ2-5, with 10 bases matching TRBD2. The sequences come from peripheral blood mononuclear cells (PBMCs), collected when the disease was refractory, from a patient treated with antithyroid drugs. The CDR3 region has the DNA TGTGCCAGCAGCCAATATAGCGGGAGGCGGGAGACCCAGTACTTC. Translation gives CASSQYSGRRETQYF.